Listed here is a single T cell receptor beta chain. The clone's antigen remains unknown. Per-base qualities were not stored, and no clone one base away is much larger. The donors belonged to the validation cohort of about 120 subjects, which was separate from the approximately 680-subject first cohort. The sample is drawn from a study of cytomegalovirus exposure and HLA in healthy donors (dated by TCRdb to about 2017). The study in broad terms: The roughly 670 repertoires of the first cohort and the 95 to 150 validation repertoires were produced on the same platform, according to a later analysis. The study was designed to test whether signatures of past pathogen exposure could be identified by cataloging public T cell receptors. A separate validation cohort of more than 100 different subjects was used in addition to the 666-subject first cohort. High-throughput TCR immunosequencing, statistical association of individual TCRs with disease status, and machine learning were combined to predict cytomegalovirus infection status.

Overall results and qualifications from the work: The validation cohort had no HLA typing available for a later analysis, so co-occurrence within that cohort was assessed over all 120 or so repertoires. Cytomegalovirus status was reported to be diagnosed by the classifier with high specificity and sensitivity in both the original and validation cohorts. A later analysis found that TCRs clustered in the first cohort also tended to co-occur in the 120 validation repertoires, with 94% of cluster scores above 0. The study listed 164 TCR beta chains as associated with cytomegalovirus. Across donors, most TCR sequences were observed very rarely, whereas some public TCRs were present in many individuals. The authors suggested that the approach could potentially be generalized to other disease states and immunological phenotypes. A few of the identified cytomegalovirus-associated TCR beta chains were confirmed in vitro to be specific for cytomegalovirus antigens.

Libraries were built with the immunoSEQ multiplex PCR assay. Per the source publication's procedure: To diagnose cytomegalovirus status from the catalog of TCR beta chain sequences, a statistical classification framework was built. TCRdb limited this immuneACCESS table to in-frame rearrangements with V and J called. A share of clones is missing; checked studies link under half to unresolved V genes, and the rest is unexplained. D and trimming come from the DNA, and the V and J calls and clone size come from that table. Across this sample there are about 330,000 clones, with roughly nine tenths seen only once. The ten largest clones capture roughly 1.2% of the sample. The source is a woman aged 25-40 years in good health and CMV-seropositive. Material: PBMCs.

The bases read TGTGCCAGCAGCCTCGGACAGGGGGCAACTAATGAAAAACTGTTTTTT. It is translated as CASSLGQGATNEKLFF. The receptor chain draws on TRBV7-9 and TRBJ1-4; the central 10 bases match TRBD1. Looking up the germline V gene (reference sequence) yields CDR1 SEHNR and CDR2 FQNEAQ. The CDR3 numbers 16 residues from cysteine through phenylalanine. This entry keeps only the CDR3 DNA: 48 bases, framed from base 1. V is pruned by 5 bases and J by 0 bases, leaving 3 bases of the junction without a gene match.